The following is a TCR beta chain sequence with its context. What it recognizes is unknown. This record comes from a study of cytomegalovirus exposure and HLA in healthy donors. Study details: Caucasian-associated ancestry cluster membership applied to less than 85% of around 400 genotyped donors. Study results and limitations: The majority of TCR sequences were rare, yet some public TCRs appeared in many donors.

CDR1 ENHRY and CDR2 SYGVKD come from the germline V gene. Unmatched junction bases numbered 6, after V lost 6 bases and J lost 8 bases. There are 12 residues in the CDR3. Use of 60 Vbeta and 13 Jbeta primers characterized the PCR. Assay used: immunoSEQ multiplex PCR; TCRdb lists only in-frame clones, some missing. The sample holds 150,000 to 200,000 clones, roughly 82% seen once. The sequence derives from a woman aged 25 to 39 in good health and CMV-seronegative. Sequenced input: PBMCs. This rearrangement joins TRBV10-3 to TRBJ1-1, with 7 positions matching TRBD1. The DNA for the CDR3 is TGTGCCATCAGCCGACAGGGTTGGGAAGCTTTCTTT. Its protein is CAISRQGWEAFF.